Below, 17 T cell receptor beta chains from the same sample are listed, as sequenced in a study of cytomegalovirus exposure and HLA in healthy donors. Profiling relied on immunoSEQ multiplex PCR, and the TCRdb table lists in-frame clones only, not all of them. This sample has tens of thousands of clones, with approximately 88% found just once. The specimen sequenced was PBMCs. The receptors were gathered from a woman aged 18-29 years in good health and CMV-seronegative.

CDR3 protein: CASSLGTRQRGHYEQYF. CDR3 sequence (DNA): TGTGCCAGCAGCTTGGGCACCCGTCAGCGGGGGCACTACGAGCAGTACTTC. This chain joins TRBV5-5 and TRBJ2-7; 8 bases align to TRBD2. Germline values: CDR1 SGHKS, CDR2 YYEKEE (reference sequence). The V gene end was trimmed by 0 bases and the J gene end by 3 bases; junction bases not matched to a gene: 11. The CDR3 runs 17 residues.

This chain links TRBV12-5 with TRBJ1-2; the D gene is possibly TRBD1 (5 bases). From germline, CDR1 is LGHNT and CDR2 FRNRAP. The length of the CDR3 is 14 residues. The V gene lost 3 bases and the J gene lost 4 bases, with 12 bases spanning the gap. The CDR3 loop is CASGLSTAIYGYTF. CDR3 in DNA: TGTGCTAGTGGTTTATCGACAGCGATCTATGGCTACACCTTC. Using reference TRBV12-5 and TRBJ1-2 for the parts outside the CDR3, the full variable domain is DARVTQTPRHKVTEMGQEVTMRCQPILGHNTVFWYRQTMMQGLELLAYFRNRAPLDDSGMPKDRFSAEMPDATLATLKIQPSEPRDSAVYFCASGLSTAIYGYTFGSGTRLTVV.

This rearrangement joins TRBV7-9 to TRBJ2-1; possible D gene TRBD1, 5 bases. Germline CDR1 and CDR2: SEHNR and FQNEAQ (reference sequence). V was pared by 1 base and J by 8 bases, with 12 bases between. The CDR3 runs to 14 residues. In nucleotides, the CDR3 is TGTGCCAGCAGCTTAGAAGGGTCAGGGTATGAGCAGTTCTTC. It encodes CASSLEGSGYEQFF.

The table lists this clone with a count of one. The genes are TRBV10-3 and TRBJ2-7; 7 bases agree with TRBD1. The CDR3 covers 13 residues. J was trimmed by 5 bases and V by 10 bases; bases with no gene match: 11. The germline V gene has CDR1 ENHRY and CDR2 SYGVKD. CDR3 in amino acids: CASKTGIPNEQYF. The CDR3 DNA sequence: TGTGCCAGCAAGACAGGGATCCCTAACGAGCAGTACTTC.

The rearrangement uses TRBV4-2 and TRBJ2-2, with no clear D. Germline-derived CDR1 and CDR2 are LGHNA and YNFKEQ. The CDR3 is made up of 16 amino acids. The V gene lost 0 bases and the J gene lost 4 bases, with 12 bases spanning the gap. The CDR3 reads CASSQDYLDITGELFF. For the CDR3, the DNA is TGTGCCAGCAGCCAAGATTATTTAGATATCACCGGGGAGCTGTTTTTT.

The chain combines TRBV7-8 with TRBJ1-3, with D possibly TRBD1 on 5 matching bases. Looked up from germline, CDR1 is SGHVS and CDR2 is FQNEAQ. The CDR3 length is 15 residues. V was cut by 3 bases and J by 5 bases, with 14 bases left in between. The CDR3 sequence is CASSLQGLPRNTIYF. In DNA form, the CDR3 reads TGTGCCAGCAGCTTGCAGGGACTGCCAAGAAACACCATATATTTT.

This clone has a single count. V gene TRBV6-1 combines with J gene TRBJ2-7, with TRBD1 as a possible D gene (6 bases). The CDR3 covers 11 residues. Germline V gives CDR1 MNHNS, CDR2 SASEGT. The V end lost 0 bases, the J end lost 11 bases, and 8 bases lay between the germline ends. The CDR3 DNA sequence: TGTGCCAGCAGTGAAGCGCAGGGGAAGTACTTC. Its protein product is CASSEAQGKYF.

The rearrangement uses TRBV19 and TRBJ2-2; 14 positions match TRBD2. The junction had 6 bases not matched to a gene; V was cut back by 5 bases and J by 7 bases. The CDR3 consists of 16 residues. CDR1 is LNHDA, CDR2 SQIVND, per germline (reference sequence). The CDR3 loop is CASSRLAGGPSGELFF. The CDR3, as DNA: TGTGCCAGTAGTCGACTAGCGGGAGGGCCAAGCGGGGAGCTGTTTTTT. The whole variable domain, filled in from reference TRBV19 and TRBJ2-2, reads DGGITQSPKYLFRKEGQNVTLSCEQNLNHDAMYWYRQDPGQGLRLIYYSQIVNDFQKGDIAEGYSVSREKKESFPLTVTSAQKNPTAFYLCASSRLAGGPSGELFFGEGSRLTVL.

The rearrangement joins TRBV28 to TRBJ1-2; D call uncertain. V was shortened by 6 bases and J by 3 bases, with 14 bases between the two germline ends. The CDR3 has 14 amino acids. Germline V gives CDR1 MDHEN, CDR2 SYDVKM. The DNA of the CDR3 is TGTGCCAGCAGATCCTTGGGGAGGGACTATGGCTACACCTTC. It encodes CASRSLGRDYGYTF.

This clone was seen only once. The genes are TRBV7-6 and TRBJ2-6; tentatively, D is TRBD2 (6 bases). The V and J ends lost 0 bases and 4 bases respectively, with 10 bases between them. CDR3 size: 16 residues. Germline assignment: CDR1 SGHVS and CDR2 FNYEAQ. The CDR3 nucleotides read TGTGCCAGCAGCTTAGCGGAGGGAGCCGGGGCCAACGTCCTGACTTTC. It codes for CASSLAEGAGANVLTF. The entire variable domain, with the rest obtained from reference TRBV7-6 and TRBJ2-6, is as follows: GAGVSQSPRYKVTKRGQDVALRCDPISGHVSLYWYRQALGQGPEFLTYFNYEAQQDKSGLPNDRFSAERPEGSISTLTIQRTEQRDSAMYRCASSLAEGAGANVLTFGAGSRLTVL.

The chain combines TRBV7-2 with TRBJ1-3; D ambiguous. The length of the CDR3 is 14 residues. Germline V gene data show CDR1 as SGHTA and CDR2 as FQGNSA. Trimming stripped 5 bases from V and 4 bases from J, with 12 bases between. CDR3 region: CASSPAGLGNTIYF. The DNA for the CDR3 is TGTGCCAGCAGCCCAGCGGGTCTGGGAAACACCATATATTTT.

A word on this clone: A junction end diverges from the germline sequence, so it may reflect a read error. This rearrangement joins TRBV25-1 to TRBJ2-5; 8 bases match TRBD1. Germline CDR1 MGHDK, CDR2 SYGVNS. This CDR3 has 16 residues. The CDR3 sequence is CASGDPDRRQGKTQYF. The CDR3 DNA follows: TGTGCCAGCGGTGACCCCGACCGGCGACAGGGGAAAACCCAGTACTTC.

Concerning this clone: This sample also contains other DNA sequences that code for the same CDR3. DNA of the CDR3: TGTGCCAGCAGCCAAGTATTAGAGACCCAGTACTTC. Its protein is CASSQVLETQYF. The chain uses TRBV14 and TRBJ2-5, with D uncertain. Germline CDR1 is SGHDN and CDR2 is FVKESK. Deletions cut 1 base from V and 4 bases from J, with 4 bases between. The CDR3 spans 12 residues.

The CDR3 here is CASGSSGTQETQYF. The CDR3, as DNA: TGTGCTAGTGGCTCGAGCGGAACCCAAGAGACCCAGTACTTC. This chain links TRBV12-5 with TRBJ2-5, with D tentatively TRBD2 (5 bases). Germline V lookup: CDR1 LGHNT, CDR2 FRNRAP. This CDR3 is 14 amino acids long. V lost 6 bases, J lost 1 base, and 12 bases lay in between.

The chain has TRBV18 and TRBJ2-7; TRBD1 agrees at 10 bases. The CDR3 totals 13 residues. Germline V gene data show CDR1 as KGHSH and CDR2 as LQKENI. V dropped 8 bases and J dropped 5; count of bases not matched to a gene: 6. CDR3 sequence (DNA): TGTGCCAGCACTGGACAGGGGGTCCACGAGCAGTACTTC. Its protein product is CASTGQGVHEQYF.

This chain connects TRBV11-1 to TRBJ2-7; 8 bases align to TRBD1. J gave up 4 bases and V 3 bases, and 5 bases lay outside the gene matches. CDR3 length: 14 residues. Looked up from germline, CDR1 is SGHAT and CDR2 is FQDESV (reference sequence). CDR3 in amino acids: CASSFSDRGYEQYF. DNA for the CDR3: TGTGCCAGCAGCTTCTCCGACAGGGGATACGAGCAGTACTTC.

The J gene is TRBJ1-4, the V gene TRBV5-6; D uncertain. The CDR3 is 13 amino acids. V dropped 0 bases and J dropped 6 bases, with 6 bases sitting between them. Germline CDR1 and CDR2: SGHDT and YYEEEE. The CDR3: CASSLGPDEKLFF. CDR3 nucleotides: TGTGCCAGCAGCTTGGGGCCAGATGAAAAACTGTTTTTT. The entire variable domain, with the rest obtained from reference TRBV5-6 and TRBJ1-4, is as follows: DAGVTQSPTHLIKTRGQQVTLRCSPKSGHDTVSWYQQALGQGPQFIFQYYEEEERQRGNFPDRFSGHQFPNYSSELNVNALLLGDSALYLCASSLGPDEKLFFGSGTQLSVL.